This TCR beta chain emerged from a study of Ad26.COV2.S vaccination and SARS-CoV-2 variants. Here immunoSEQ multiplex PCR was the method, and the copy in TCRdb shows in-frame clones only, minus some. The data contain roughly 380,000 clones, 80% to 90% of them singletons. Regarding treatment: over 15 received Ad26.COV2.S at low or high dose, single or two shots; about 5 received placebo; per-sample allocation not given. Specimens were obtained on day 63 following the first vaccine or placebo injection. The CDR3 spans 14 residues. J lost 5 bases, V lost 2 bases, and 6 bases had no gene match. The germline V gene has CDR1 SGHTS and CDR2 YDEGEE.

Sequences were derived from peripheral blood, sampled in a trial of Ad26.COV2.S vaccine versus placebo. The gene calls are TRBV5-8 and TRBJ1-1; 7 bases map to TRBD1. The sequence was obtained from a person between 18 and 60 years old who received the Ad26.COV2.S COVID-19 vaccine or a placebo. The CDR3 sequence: CASSLGGGRTEAFF. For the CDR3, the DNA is TGTGCCAGCAGCTTAGGGGGCGGTAGGACTGAAGCTTTCTTT.